This T cell receptor (beta chain) derives from a study of CD8+ T cells in alopecia areata (dated by TCRdb to 2016 to 2018). For the study in its entirety: Treated patients were enrolled in an open-label pilot trial of oral tofacitinib at 5 to 10 mg twice daily for moderate-to-severe alopecia areata. Tofacitinib was given for 6 to 18 months, followed by 6 months of follow-up off drug to assess delayed response and recurrence. The SALT score, which quantifies the percentage of affected scalp surface area, was used to measure disease severity in treated patients. To study T cell clonal expansion in alopecia areata, the researchers applied high-throughput TCRbeta sequencing to both the C3H/HeJ mouse model and human patients. In humans, TCRbeta sequencing was performed on scalp tissue and on sorted CD4+ and CD8+ peripheral blood T cells from healthy controls and from patients with patchy or totalis/universalis alopecia areata. Biopsies were taken from tofacitinib-treated patients at baseline and at 4 and 24 weeks of treatment, and a later scalp biopsy was taken in several of the tofacitinib-treated patients. Clonality in the scalp was compared among normal scalp (n=4), patchy alopecia areata scalp (n=8), and alopecia totalis/universalis scalp (n=8). RNA was obtained with the PAXgene miRNA kit for fixed scalp, the miRNeasy kit for PBMCs, and the RNeasy kit for mouse skin. Amplification of TCRbeta CDR3 regions was done by immunoSEQ multiplex PCR using 35 Vbeta forward primers and 13 Jbeta reverse primers.

Trimming leaves V shorter by 3 bases and J shorter by 10 bases, with the junction holding 3 bases beyond the gene matches. CDR1 and CDR2, looked up from the germline V gene (reference sequence), are MNHEY and SMNVEV. The CDR3 runs 13 residues from the cysteine to the phenylalanine. Of the read, only the CDR3 DNA is kept; its 39 bases are in frame from base 1. The sample's time point label, in plain terms: around 26 weeks on oral tofacitinib. The treatment or condition label, read with the paper, signifies: oral pan-JAK inhibitor, 5-10 mg twice daily. Lesional scalp punch biopsies and peripheral blood were collected from alopecia areata patients. PBMCs were isolated by density centrifugation and stained for CD3, CD4 and CD8, after which CD4+ and CD8+ T cells were sorted on a FACSAria. Broad study findings and their caveats: With tofacitinib, both scalp clonality and the number of expanded CD8+ clones among the top 100 scalp clones went down significantly. Lesional scalp, especially in alopecia totalis/universalis, showed higher clonality and more expanded CD8+ clones than normal scalp, suggesting antigenic drive. Shared TCR sequences between patients were less evident than in mice, which may be partly attributable to HLA diversity in the patient population. During tofacitinib treatment, many expanded lesional clones remained in scalp and blood, and this persistence may partly explain relapse after treatment is stopped. Resident alphabeta T cells in normal human skin are also sequenced, complicating scalp TCR repertoire analysis, unlike mouse skin dominated by gammadelta T cells. Because the treated cohort was small and had just a single nonresponder, larger studies are needed to establish links between baseline CD8+ expansion and response.

Turning to this clone: The specificity of this receptor is unknown. Base-call qualities are not available, and no considerably larger clone is one nucleotide away.

Libraries were constructed by the immunoSEQ multiplex PCR assay. RNA was extracted from all samples and reverse transcribed into cDNA, which served as template for TCR sequencing. First-strand cDNA was synthesized with SuperScript III using a 2:1 mix of oligo-dT and random hexamers. A synthetic immune receptor repertoire was used to assess amplification bias, and residual bias was removed computationally. Processing in the source paper ran as follows. Raw reads were preprocessed to remove errors, and CDR3 was defined by IMGT conventions from the conserved cysteine to phenylalanine. To get clonality, Shannon entropy was normalized by log2 of the number of productive unique TCRs and the result was subtracted from 1. Scalp TCRbeta sequences were cross-referenced with sorted blood CD4 and CD8 repertoires so that the CD4 or CD8 identity of scalp clones could be inferred. Entries here come from immuneACCESS through TCRdb and include only in-frame sequences with V and J called. Some clones fail to appear in such tables; in the studies checked, an unresolved V gene covers under half of the shortfall, and the cause of the remainder is unknown. That table is the source of V, J and clone size, and D and trimming were worked out from the DNA. The sample includes 150,000 to 200,000 clones, with 60% observed a single time. The ten largest clones represent 0.95% to 1.1% of the sample.

This material consisted of CD4+ T cells sorted from blood, taken at week 24, from a patient treated with tofacitinib. The sequence is built from TRBV27 and TRBJ1-1; 12 bases in the junction line up with TRBD1. The clonotype comes from a human donor with alopecia areata. The encoded CDR3 is CASSFGTGGTAFF. The DNA sequence reads TGTGCCAGCAGTTTCGGGACAGGGGGCACAGCTTTCTTT.